This T cell receptor beta chain was observed in a study of shared clonotypes between healthy human individuals (dated by TCRdb to the early 2020s). About the study as a whole: The cohort comprised two women and a few men aged 18 to 49 years. Each donor's leukapheresis produced roughly between about 0.9 and 9.5 billion PBMCs. Libraries were prepared and TCR repertoires were sequenced by different laboratories using diverse techniques, in order to increase sequencing depth and limit assay-specific biases. For each donor, CD4 naive and CD4 memory were each run on three plates, CD8 naive on two plates, and CD8 memory on one plate. To estimate repertoire size and how much clonotypes are shared between individuals, the study performed deep sequencing of blood TCR repertoires from about 5 healthy adults.

The sample holds one count of this clone. Its antigen has not been determined. Base qualities were left out, and no much larger clone turns up one base away. The germline V gene provides CDR1 MGHRA and CDR2 YSYEKL. The CDR3 contains 11 residues, cysteine and phenylalanine counted. Only the CDR3 DNA stays, 33 bases, in frame from base 1. Relative to germline, V is 0 bases shorter and J is 10 bases shorter, with 4 bases between their ends. Using the deep immunoSEQ assay, TCR CDR3 regions were amplified from genomic DNA by multiplex PCR. For each cell subset, the extracted genomic DNA was distributed evenly across all wells of several immunoSEQ 96-well plates, and each plate served as one replicate. For sorted subsets, 150 to 250 ng of genomic DNA, equivalent to 25,000 to 30,000 T cell genomes, went into each replicate PCR. Purified libraries were measured with a Qubit 3.0 fluorometer, size-checked on a Bioanalyzer 2100, and measured again with the KAPA Library Quantification kit. Every immunoSEQ 96-well plate was sequenced on a separate single-read 150-cycle Illumina NextSeq 550 flow cell. The authors' pipeline ran thus. Because the immunoSEQ output included only junctional sequences and no quality scores, the filtering could not be the same as the filtering used for full-length reads. Sequences were annotated with PyIR, a Python wrapper for IgBLAST v1.9, and V/J genes and CDR3 were assigned using IMGT germline references. Reads were removed for weak V/J assignments (E-value above 1e-6), missing CDR3, stop codons, out-of-frame junctions, or ambiguous translated residues. V3J clonotypes were defined by identical inferred V gene, J gene, and CDR3 amino acid sequence. The percentage overlap between two repertoires was calculated by dividing the number of shared unique clonotypes by the size of the smaller repertoire. Repertoire richness was assessed with RTK rarefaction, the Chao1 estimator, and Recon v2.1 estimates of unobserved clonotypes. OLGA was used to compute generation probabilities for all TCRbeta clonotypes that the gDNA method yielded from a handful of donors. TCRdb stores this immuneACCESS table with in-frame sequences only. Part of the clones is absent; in the studies checked, under half of the shortfall reflects unresolved V genes, and no reason is known for the rest. The DNA gave D and trimming, while V, J and clone size come from that table. This sample gives 550,000 to 750,000 clones in total; around 95% of them show up just once. Jointly, the top ten make up 0.095% to 0.12% of the sample.

CD8 naive samples were obtained by positive selection for CCR7 among CD45RO-negative cells, yielding a CD45RA+CCR7+ population from which TemRA cells were excluded. The donors were healthy, HIV-negative adults who had no recently reported acute infections or vaccinations. All donors were Caucasian adults living in Nashville, Tennessee, USA. Blood was obtained by leukapheresis, after which PBMCs were separated by Ficoll-Histopaque density gradient centrifugation and cryopreserved in liquid nitrogen vapor phase. Analytical flow cytometry was used to check the purity and quantity of every magnetically sorted T cell population. From each sorted fraction, genomic DNA was isolated and quantified by UV absorbance on a Nanodrop 2000c. Results and caveats for the whole study, not just this receptor: Estimated clonotype richness was generally larger for naive than for memory subsets. Sampling was restricted to blood, and TCR repertoires in tissues likely differ from the TCR repertoires found in blood. Compared with non-shared clonotypes, clonotypes shared by all four sorted-subset donors had higher generation probabilities. Even with the large sequencing depth, rarefaction of the sorted-subset datasets indicated that sequencing was incomplete. Pairwise subsampling indicated that sequencing depth was expected to affect the degree of clonotype sharing among donors. Because the study included a small number of donors, the genetic and exposure-history diversity represented was limited. Sharing across a handful of donors was observed for approximately 5% of naive CD4, over 3% of naive CD8, roughly 2.3% of memory CD4, and roughly 0.4% of memory CD8 clonotypes.

Sequences were obtained from naive CD8+ T cells sorted from blood. The cell subset or site label here, explained by the study, means: CD45RA+CCR7+. This clonotype was obtained from a woman between 25 and 40 years old in good health. The sequence is built from TRBV4-1 and TRBJ2-1; no D gene call is confident. CDR3 region: CASSQDLEQFF. The DNA reads TGCGCCAGCAGCCAAGATTTAGAGCAGTTCTTC.